A single sample gave rise to the 27 T cell receptor beta chains below, sequenced in a study of T cell responses to AZD1222 COVID-19 vaccine. Method: immunoSEQ multiplex PCR; TCRdb's copy keeps in-frame clones and lacks some. The sample gives approximately 180,000 clones, around 90% of which show up once; approximately 2.5% is in the top ten. Sequenced here: peripheral blood, sampled on day 0 of AZD1222 vaccination. These receptors came from an adult in good health.

This chain links TRBV5-6 with TRBJ1-5; D is ambiguous. The CDR3 runs to 15 residues. V was shortened by 4 bases and J by 2 bases, with 13 bases between the two germline ends. Germline V gives CDR1 SGHDT, CDR2 YYEEEE. The CDR3 here is CASSVGLFGNQPQHF. The DNA for the CDR3 is TGTGCCAGCAGCGTTGGTTTATTTGGCAATCAGCCCCAGCATTTT.

V and J are TRBV5-1 and TRBJ2-1; the match to TRBD2 covers 12 bases. The CDR3 totals 15 residues. Germline V gives CDR1 SGHRS, CDR2 YFSETQ. Trimming removed 0 bases from V and 9 bases from J; junction bases left unmatched: 4. CDR3 nucleotide sequence: TGCGCCAGCAGCTTGGTGACTAGCGGGAGTAGTGAGCAGTTCTTC. Translation: CASSLVTSGSSEQFF.

The V call is TRBV23-1, the J call TRBJ1-2, with D perhaps TRBD1 (6 bases). TRBV23-1 counts as an open reading frame of uncertain function. Trimming took 4 bases from V and 4 from J, leaving 16 bases between them. This CDR3 contains 15 residues. CDR3 protein: CASSPVGGLGYGYTF. The CDR3, as DNA: TGCGCCAGCAGTCCCGTAGGGGGTCTGGGCTATGGCTACACCTTC.

V gene TRBV10-3 combines with J gene TRBJ1-4; the D gene is possibly TRBD1 (6 bases). CDR1 and CDR2 from the germline V gene are ENHRY and SYGVKD. The CDR3 loop spans 15 amino acids. The V end was cut by 5 bases, the J end by 2 bases, with 12 bases between. CDR3 residues: CAISPNQGTNEKLFF. CDR3 bases: TGTGCCATCAGTCCCAATCAGGGGACTAATGAAAAACTGTTTTTT.

The chain couples TRBV18 to TRBJ2-7, with D tentatively TRBD1 (5 bases). Germline V gene lookup returns CDR1 KGHSH and CDR2 LQKENI. There are 15 residues in the CDR3. V lost 0 bases and J 6 bases, leaving 15 bases between the germline ends. CDR3 protein: CASSPPLGVRSEQYF. Here the CDR3 DNA reads TGTGCCAGCTCACCACCATTAGGGGTCAGGAGCGAGCAGTACTTC. Filled out from reference TRBV18 and TRBJ2-7, the complete variable domain reads NAGVMQNPRHLVRRRGQEARLRCSPMKGHSHVYWYRQLPEEGLKFMVYLQKENIIDESGMPKERFSAEFPKEGPSILRIQQVVRGDSAAYFCASSPPLGVRSEQYFGPGTRLTVT.

This clone was seen a single time. V gene TRBV5-1 combines with J gene TRBJ2-3, with D unresolved. V was clipped by 5 bases and J by 2 bases, with 15 bases between them. Germline V lookup: CDR1 SGHRS, CDR2 YFSETQ. The CDR3 totals 15 residues. CDR3 amino acids: CASRNTLGFTDTQYF. In DNA, the CDR3 is TGCGCCAGCAGGAACACCTTAGGGTTCACAGATACGCAGTATTTT.

Written as DNA, the CDR3 is TGTGTCCAGCCTGACAGGGGAGGAAGTTACGAGCAGTACTTC. It codes for CVQPDRGGSYEQYF. This sequence joins TRBV14 and TRBJ2-7; TRBD1 matches at 8 bases. The CDR3 runs to 14 residues. CDR1 SGHDN and CDR2 FVKESK come from the germline V gene.

For the CDR3, the DNA is TGCGCCAGCAGCTCAGTAGGGGACAACAATGAGCAGTTCTTC. Protein product: CASSSVGDNNEQFF. V gene TRBV5-1 combines with J gene TRBJ2-1; weak D call: TRBD1 (6 bases). CDR1 is SGHRS and CDR2 is YFSETQ in the germline V gene. V was shortened by 3 bases and J by 5 bases, with 12 bases between the two germline ends. The CDR3 is 14 amino acids. The full variable domain, with the rest looked up from reference TRBV5-1 and TRBJ2-1, is KAGVTQTPRYLIKTRGQQVTLSCSPISGHRSVSWYQQTPGQGLQFLFEYFSETQRNKGNFPGRFSGRQFSNSRSEMNVSTLELGDSALYLCASSSVGDNNEQFFGPGTRLTVL.

For this clone: Other DNA sequences in this sample translate to the same CDR3. The chain recombines TRBV5-1 with TRBJ2-3; D may be TRBD1 (5 bases). Germline V gene data show CDR1 as SGHRS and CDR2 as YFSETQ. The CDR3 runs 14 residues. Trimming took off 0 bases at V and 0 bases at J, with 5 bases between the two ends. The CDR3 sequence: CASSLGGSTDTQYF. CDR3 bases: TGCGCCAGCAGCTTGGGGGGCAGCACAGATACGCAGTATTTT.

The CDR3 DNA is TGTGCCAGCAGCCCCAGCGGCTTCAATCAGCCCCAGCATTTT. This translates into CASSPSGFNQPQHF. The V gene is TRBV7-2, the J gene TRBJ1-5; D is undetermined. Trimming shortened V by 5 bases and J by 3 bases, and 11 bases separated the two germline ends. Per germline, CDR1 SGHTA and CDR2 FQGNSA. There are 14 residues in the CDR3.

The V and J genes are TRBV4-2 and TRBJ2-7, with TRBD2 matching over 9 bases. V shed 1 base, J shed 3 bases, and the junction held 4 bases outside the gene matches. CDR1 LGHNA and CDR2 YNFKEQ come from the germline V gene. The CDR3 is 15 amino acids. CDR3 in DNA: TGTGCCAGCAGCCAAGGACTAGCGGTAAGCTACGAGCAGTACTTC. Translating it yields CASSQGLAVSYEQYF.

V gene TRBV5-4 combines with J gene TRBJ1-1, with D unresolved. Trimming removed 1 base at V and 1 base at J, with 8 bases between. Germline CDR1 reads SGHNT; CDR2 reads YYREEE (reference sequence). There are 14 residues in the CDR3. In DNA, the CDR3 is TGTGCCAGCAGCTTGCCCCAGGCGAACACTGAAGCTTTCTTT. Translation: CASSLPQANTEAFF.

The chain carries TRBV19 and TRBJ1-1, with a possible D match to TRBD1 (5 bases). Germline lookup yields CDR1 LNHDA and CDR2 SQIVND (reference sequence). The CDR3 is made up of 13 amino acids. Trimming shortened V by 10 bases and J by 4 bases, and 16 bases separated the two germline ends. This CDR3 reads CAIGGAGSTEAFF. The DNA for the CDR3 is TGTGCCATTGGAGGGGCTGGGAGCACTGAAGCTTTCTTT.

The rearrangement links TRBV5-1 to TRBJ1-1, with unresolved D. Trimming shortened V by 2 bases and J by 3 bases, and 11 bases separated the two germline ends. CDR1 is SGHRS, CDR2 YFSETQ, per germline. This CDR3 contains 14 residues. CDR3 sequence: CASSFGVEDTEAFF. In DNA form, the CDR3 reads TGCGCCAGCAGCTTCGGTGTCGAGGACACTGAAGCTTTCTTT.

V usage is TRBV7-9 and J usage is TRBJ1-1; D is unresolved. V was clipped by 1 base and J by 4 bases, with 10 bases between them. The CDR3 contains 14 residues. CDR1 and CDR2 from the germline V gene are SEHNR and FQNEAQ (reference sequence). The CDR3 sequence: CASSLGQESTEAFF. Written as DNA, the CDR3 is TGTGCCAGCAGCTTAGGGCAGGAGAGCACTGAAGCTTTCTTT. Complete variable domain (other parts from reference TRBV7-9 and TRBJ1-1): DTGVSQNPRHKITKRGQNVTFRCDPISEHNRLYWYRQTLGQGPEFLTYFQNEAQLEKSRLLSDRFSAERPKGSFSTLEIQRTEQGDSAMYLCASSLGQESTEAFFGQGTRLTVV.

The gene calls are TRBV2 and TRBJ2-1; D gene uncertain. Germline assignment: CDR1 SNHLY and CDR2 FYNNEI. CDR3 length: 12 amino acids. The V gene lost 2 bases and the J gene lost 8 bases, with 7 bases spanning the gap. The CDR3 reads CASSELGHEQFF. As DNA, the CDR3 is TGTGCCAGCAGTGAACTCGGGCATGAGCAGTTCTTC.

The rearrangement links TRBV5-5 to TRBJ2-1, with 9 nucleotides matching TRBD1. Per germline, CDR1 SGHKS and CDR2 YYEKEE (reference sequence). The CDR3 is made up of 18 amino acids. V lost 1 base and J lost 5; bases outside the gene matches: 13. DNA for the CDR3: TGTGCCAGCAGCTTGAAAAACCGGGACAGGGTGGTTGACAATGAGCAGTTCTTC. It codes for CASSLKNRDRVVDNEQFF.

The chain uses TRBV5-6 and TRBJ2-3, with 8 bases aligning to TRBD1. The J segment lost 5 bases and the V segment lost 4 bases, leaving 3 bases of the junction unmatched. CDR1 and CDR2 (germline): SGHDT, YYEEEE. CDR3 length: 13 amino acids. As DNA, the CDR3 is TGTGCCAGCAGCCAGGGGGCAAGAGATACGCAGTATTTT. This gives the protein CASSQGARDTQYF.

This clone has a single count. The chain joins TRBV5-1 to TRBJ2-3; possible D gene TRBD2, 6 bases. With 6 bases removed from V and 0 bases from J, the gap between germline ends came to 14 bases. CDR1 and CDR2 from the germline V gene are SGHRS and YFSETQ. The CDR3 consists of 15 residues. CDR3 sequence (DNA): TGCGCCAGCATAACCGGGACTTCCAGCACAGATACGCAGTATTTT. It translates to CASITGTSSTDTQYF.

The chain is built from TRBV18 and TRBJ2-2; D tentatively fits TRBD1 or TRBD2 (5 bases each). The V end lost 6 bases, the J end lost 3 bases, and 11 bases lay between the germline ends. The CDR3 is made up of 14 amino acids. From germline, CDR1 is KGHSH and CDR2 LQKENI. This CDR3 reads CASSPGGYTGELFF. The CDR3 DNA reads TGTGCCAGCTCGCCTGGGGGATACACCGGGGAGCTGTTTTTT.

The CDR3 loop reads CASSHPSKGLGNQPQHF. CDR3 coding DNA: TGTGCCAGCAGCCATCCTTCCAAGGGATTGGGCAATCAGCCCCAGCATTTT. The chain is built from TRBV14 and TRBJ1-5; D not certain. The CDR3 sequence is 17 residues long. Trimming removed 3 bases at V and 2 bases at J, with 17 bases between. Germline V CDR1 and CDR2: SGHDN, FVKESK.

This chain links TRBV28 with TRBJ2-1, with D perhaps matching TRBD2 (5 bases). V was trimmed by 7 bases and J by 9 bases, leaving 19 bases between them. This CDR3 is 14 amino acids long. The germline V gene has CDR1 MDHEN and CDR2 SYDVKM. CDR3 bases: TGTGCCAGCAATCTACTGCCGGGAAGGGCTGAGCAGTTCTTC. It is translated as CASNLLPGRAEQFF.

The V call is TRBV11-2, the J call TRBJ1-1; tentative D call: TRBD1 (5 bases). The CDR3 covers 13 residues. V lost 2 bases, J lost 5 bases, and 9 bases lay in between. In germline, CDR1 is SGHAT, CDR2 FQNNGV. The CDR3 sequence: CASSLFGGTEAFF. In DNA, the CDR3 is TGTGCCAGCAGCTTATTCGGGGGAACTGAAGCTTTCTTT.

The chain uses TRBV2 and TRBJ1-2, with a possible D match to TRBD1 (6 bases). Trimming cost V 11 bases and J 8 bases, with 24 bases left between them. CDR3 length equals 14 residues. The germline V gene has CDR1 SNHLY and CDR2 FYNNEI. Here the CDR3 DNA reads TGTGCCCATATGGGGGCCAGGGGCGGCGAGGGCTACACCTTC. Its protein product is CAHMGARGGEGYTF.

The chain recombines TRBV24-1 with TRBJ1-2; 7 nucleotides line up with TRBD1. V lost 4 bases, J lost 6 bases, and 10 bases stayed unmatched. This CDR3 region has 15 residues. Germline V gene sequence: CDR1 KGHDR, CDR2 SFDVKD. The CDR3 here is CATSEPGQLPDGYTF. The CDR3 nucleotides are TGTGCCACCAGTGAGCCGGGACAGCTACCTGATGGCTACACCTTC.

The CDR3 region has the DNA TGTGCCAGCAGTCAACTGGGGGACTCTGGAAACACCATATATTTT. Protein sequence: CASSQLGDSGNTIYF. The chain carries TRBV6-5 and TRBJ1-3, with D possibly TRBD1 on 5 matching bases. Trimming pared 5 bases from V and 0 bases from J, leaving 11 bases between. The CDR3 extends over 15 amino acids. The germline CDR1 and CDR2 sequences are MNHEY and SVGAGI.

The chain carries TRBV7-2 and TRBJ2-5; no clear D gene. The CDR3 totals 13 residues. The V gene lost 1 base and the J gene lost 4 bases, with 7 bases spanning the gap. Germline CDR1 and CDR2: SGHTA and FQGNSA. The CDR3 protein is CASSLGVGETQYF. CDR3 bases: TGTGCCAGCAGCTTAGGGGTTGGAGAGACCCAGTACTTC.